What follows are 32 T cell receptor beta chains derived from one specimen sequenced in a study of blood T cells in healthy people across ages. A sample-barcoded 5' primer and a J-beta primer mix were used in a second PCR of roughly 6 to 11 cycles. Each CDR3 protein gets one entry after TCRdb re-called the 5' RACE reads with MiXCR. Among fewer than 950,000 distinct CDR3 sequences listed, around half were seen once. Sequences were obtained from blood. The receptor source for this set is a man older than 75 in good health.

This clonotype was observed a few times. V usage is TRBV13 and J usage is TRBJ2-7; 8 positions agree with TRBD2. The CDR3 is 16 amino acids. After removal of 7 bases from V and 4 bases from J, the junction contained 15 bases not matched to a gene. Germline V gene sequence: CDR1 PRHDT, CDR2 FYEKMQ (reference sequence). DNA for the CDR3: TGTGCCAGCACCGGGGGGAGGAGCGGGGGTGTGTACGAGCAGTACTTC. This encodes CASTGGRSGGVYEQYF.

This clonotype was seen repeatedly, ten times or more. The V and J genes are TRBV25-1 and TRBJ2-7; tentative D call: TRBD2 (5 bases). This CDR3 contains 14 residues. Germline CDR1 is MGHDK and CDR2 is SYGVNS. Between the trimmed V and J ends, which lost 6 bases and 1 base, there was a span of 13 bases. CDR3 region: CASSRRGLSYEQYF. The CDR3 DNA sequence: TGTGCCAGCAGCAGGAGAGGGCTTTCCTACGAGCAGTACTTC.

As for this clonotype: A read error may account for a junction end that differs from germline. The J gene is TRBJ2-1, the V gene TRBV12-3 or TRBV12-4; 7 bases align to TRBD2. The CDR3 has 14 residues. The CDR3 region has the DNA TGTGCCAGCAGTTTCAGGCTAGCGGCCAATGAGCGGTTCTTC. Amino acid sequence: CASSFRLAANERFF.

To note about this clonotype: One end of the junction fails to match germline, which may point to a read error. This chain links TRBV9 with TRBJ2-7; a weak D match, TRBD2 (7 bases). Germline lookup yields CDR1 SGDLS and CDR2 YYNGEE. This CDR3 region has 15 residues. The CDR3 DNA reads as TGTGCCAGCAGCGTTGGGGGGGCCCTCTCCGACGAGCAGTACTTC. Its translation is CASSVGGALSDEQYF.

CDR3 DNA sequence: TGCAGTGCGACAGTTAACTATGGCTACACCTTC. This encodes CSATVNYGYTF. The gene calls are TRBV20-1 and TRBJ1-2, with a weak D call TRBD1 (5 bases). CDR3 size: 11 residues. From germline, CDR1 is DFQATT and CDR2 SNEGSKA (reference sequence). V lost 6 bases, J lost 1 base, and 6 bases lay in between.

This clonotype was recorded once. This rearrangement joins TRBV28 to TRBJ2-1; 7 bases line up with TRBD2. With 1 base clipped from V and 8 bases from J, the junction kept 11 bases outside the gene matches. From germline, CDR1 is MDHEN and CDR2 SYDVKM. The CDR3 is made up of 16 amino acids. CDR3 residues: CASSLYGGGNGDEQFF. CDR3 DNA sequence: TGTGCCAGCAGTTTATACGGGGGAGGGAATGGGGATGAGCAGTTCTTC.

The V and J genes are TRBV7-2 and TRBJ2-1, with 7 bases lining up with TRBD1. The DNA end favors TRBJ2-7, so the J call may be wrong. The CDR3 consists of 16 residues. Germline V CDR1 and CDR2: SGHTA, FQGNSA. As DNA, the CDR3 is TGTGCCAGCAGCTTAGCCTCGGGGACAGTTTACAATGAGCAGTACTTC. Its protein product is CASSLASGTVYNEQYF.

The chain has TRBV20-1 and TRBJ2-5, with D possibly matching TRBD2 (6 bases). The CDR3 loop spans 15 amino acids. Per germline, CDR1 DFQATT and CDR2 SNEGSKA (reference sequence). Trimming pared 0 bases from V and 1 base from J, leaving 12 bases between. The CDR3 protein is CSARDWGLPQETQYF. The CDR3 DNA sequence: TGCAGTGCTAGAGATTGGGGACTCCCCCAAGAGACCCAGTACTTC.

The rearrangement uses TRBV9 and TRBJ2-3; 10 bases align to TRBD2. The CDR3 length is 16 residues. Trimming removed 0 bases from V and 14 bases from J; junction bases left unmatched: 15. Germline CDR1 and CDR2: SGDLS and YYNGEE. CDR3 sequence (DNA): TGTGCCAGCAGCGTAGGCCTAGCGGGAGTGGAAAGATACGCGTATTTT. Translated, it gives CASSVGLAGVERYAYF.

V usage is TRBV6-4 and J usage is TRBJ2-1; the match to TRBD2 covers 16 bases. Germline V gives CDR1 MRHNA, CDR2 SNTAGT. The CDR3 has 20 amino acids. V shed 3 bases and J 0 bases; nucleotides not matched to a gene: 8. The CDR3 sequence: CASSEPGLAGGLSSYNEQFF. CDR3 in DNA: TGTGCCAGCAGTGAGCCGGGACTAGCGGGAGGGCTTAGCTCCTACAATGAGCAGTTCTTC.

The chain's CDR3 is CASSFATLGLGAKTEAFF. The CDR3 region has the DNA TGTGCCAGCAGCTTCGCGACCCTAGGGTTGGGCGCGAAAACTGAAGCTTTCTTT. The V and J genes are TRBV7-2 and TRBJ1-1; D remains ambiguous. From germline, CDR1 is SGHTA and CDR2 FQGNSA. Trimming cost V 3 bases and J 5 bases, with 25 bases left between them. The CDR3 covers 18 residues.

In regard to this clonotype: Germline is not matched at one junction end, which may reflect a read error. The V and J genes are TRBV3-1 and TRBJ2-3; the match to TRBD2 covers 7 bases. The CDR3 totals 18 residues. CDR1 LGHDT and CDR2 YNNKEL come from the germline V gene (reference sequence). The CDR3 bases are TGTGTCAGCAGCCAAGAAAACTGGGCGGGAGTTGGCACAGATACGCAGTATTTT. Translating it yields CVSSQENWAGVGTDTQYF.

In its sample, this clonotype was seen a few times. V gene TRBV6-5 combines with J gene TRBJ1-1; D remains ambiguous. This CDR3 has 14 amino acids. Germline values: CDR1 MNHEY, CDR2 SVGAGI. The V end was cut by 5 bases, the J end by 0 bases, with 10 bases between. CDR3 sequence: CASSMTAMNTEAFF. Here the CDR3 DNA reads TGTGCCAGCAGTATGACTGCCATGAACACTGAAGCTTTCTTT.

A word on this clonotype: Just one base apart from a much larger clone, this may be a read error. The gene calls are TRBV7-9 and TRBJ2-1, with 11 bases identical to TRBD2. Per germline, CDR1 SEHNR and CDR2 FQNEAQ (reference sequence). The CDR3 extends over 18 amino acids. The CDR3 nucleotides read TGTGCCAGCAGCTCCCCAACCCGACTAGCGGGATTCCGGAATGGGCAGTTCTTC. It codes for CASSSPTRLAGFRNGQFF.

The CDR3: CSVEANNYGYTF. The CDR3 coding sequence is TGCAGCGTTGAAGCCAACAACTATGGCTACACCTTC. J is TRBJ1-2 and V is TRBV29-1, with D unclear. With 1 base removed from V and 2 bases from J, the gap between germline ends came to 5 bases. The CDR3 consists of 12 residues. Per the germline V gene, CDR1 is SQVTM and CDR2 is ANQGSEA.

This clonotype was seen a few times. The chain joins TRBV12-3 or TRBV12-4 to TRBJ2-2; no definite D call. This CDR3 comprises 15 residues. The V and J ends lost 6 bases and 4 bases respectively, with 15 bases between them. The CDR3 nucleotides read TGTGCCAGCAGCCCCTATACACAGTTCACCGGGGAGCTGTTTTTT. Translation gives CASSPYTQFTGELFF.

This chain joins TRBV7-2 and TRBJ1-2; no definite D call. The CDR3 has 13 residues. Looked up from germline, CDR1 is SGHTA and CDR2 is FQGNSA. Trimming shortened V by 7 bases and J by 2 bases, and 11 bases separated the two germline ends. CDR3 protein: CASTPTRNYGYTF. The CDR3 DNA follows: TGTGCCAGCACCCCTACCCGAAACTATGGCTACACCTTC.

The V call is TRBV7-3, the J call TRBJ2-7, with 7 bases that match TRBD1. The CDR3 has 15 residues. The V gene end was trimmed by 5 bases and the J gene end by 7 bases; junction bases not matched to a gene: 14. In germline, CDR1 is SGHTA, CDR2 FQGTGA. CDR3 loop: CASSPTGDPYNEQYF. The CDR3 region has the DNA TGTGCCAGCAGCCCTACAGGGGATCCCTACAATGAGCAGTACTTC.

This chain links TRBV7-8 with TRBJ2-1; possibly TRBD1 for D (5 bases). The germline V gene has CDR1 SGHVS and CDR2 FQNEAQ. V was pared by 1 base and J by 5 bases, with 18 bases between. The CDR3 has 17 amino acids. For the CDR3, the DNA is TGTGCCAGCAGCTTAGGGGGCGCCTCGTCCATGCACAATGAGCAGTTCTTC. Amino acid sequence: CASSLGGASSMHNEQFF.

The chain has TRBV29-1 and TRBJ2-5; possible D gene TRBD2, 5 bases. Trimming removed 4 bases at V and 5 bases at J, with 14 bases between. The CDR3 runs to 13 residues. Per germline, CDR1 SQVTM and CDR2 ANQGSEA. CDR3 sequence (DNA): TGCAGCGTTGTGTTCGGGGTAGGGGAGACCCAGTACTTC. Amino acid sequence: CSVVFGVGETQYF.

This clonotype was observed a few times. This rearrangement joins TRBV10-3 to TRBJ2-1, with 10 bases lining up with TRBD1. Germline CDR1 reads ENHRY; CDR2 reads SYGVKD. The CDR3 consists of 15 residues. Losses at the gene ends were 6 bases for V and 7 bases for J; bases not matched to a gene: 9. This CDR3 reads CAISGPGQGTNEQFF. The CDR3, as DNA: TGTGCCATCAGCGGACCGGGACAGGGGACGAATGAGCAGTTCTTC.

The CDR3, as DNA: TGCAGCGCCTTTTTTGTAGGGCTTGGCCACAATGAGCAGTACTTC. Protein sequence: CSAFFVGLGHNEQYF. The chain combines TRBV29-1 with TRBJ2-1, with no clear D. The better agreement between TRBJ2-7 and the DNA end casts doubt on the J call. Germline CDR1 reads SQVTM; CDR2 reads ANQGSEA. This CDR3 spans 15 amino acids.

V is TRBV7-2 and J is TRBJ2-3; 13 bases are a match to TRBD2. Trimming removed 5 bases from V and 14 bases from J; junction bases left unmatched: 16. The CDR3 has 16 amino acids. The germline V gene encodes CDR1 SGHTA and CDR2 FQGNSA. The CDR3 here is CASSQTGTSGDRYAYF. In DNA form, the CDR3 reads TGTGCCAGCAGCCAAACCGGGACTAGCGGGGACAGATACGCGTATTTT.

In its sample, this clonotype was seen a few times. The CDR3 DNA reads as TGTGCCAGCAGCCCTGGGACTTCCCCCCCCTATGGCTACACCTTC. Translated, it gives CASSPGTSPPYGYTF. The chain has TRBV3-1 and TRBJ1-2; tentative D call: TRBD1 (5 bases). Germline CDR1 reads LGHDT; CDR2 reads YNNKEL (reference sequence). Trimming removed 4 bases at V and 4 bases at J, with 16 bases between. This CDR3 has 15 amino acids. The whole variable domain, filled in from reference TRBV3-1 and TRBJ1-2, reads DTAVSQTPKYLVTQMGNDKSIKCEQNLGHDTMYWYKQDSKKFLKIMFSYNNKELIINETVPNRFSPKSPDKAHLNLHINSLELGDSAVYFCASSPGTSPPYGYTFGSGTRLTVV.

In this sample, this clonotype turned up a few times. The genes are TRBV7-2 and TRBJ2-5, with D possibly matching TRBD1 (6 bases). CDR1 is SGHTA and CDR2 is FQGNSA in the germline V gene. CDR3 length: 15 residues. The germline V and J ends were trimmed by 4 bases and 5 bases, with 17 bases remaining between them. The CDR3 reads CASSSTPDSTETQYF. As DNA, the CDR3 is TGTGCCAGCAGCTCAACCCCGGACAGTACGGAGACCCAGTACTTC.

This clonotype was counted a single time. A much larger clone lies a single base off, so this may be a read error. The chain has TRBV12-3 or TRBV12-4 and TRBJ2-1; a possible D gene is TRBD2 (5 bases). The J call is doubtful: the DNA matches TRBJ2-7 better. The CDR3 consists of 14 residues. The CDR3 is CASSLTSPYNEQYF. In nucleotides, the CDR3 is TGTGCCAGCAGTTTAACTAGTCCCTACAATGAGCAGTACTTC.

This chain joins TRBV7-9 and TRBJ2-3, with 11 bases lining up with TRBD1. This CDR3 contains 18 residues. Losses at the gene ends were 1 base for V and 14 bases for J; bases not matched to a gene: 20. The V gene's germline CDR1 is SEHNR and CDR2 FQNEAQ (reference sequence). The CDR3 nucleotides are TGTGCCAGCAGCTTAGGGACAGGGGGCCCGGGACTAGTTCTGAGGGCGTATTTT. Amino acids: CASSLGTGGPGLVLRAYF.

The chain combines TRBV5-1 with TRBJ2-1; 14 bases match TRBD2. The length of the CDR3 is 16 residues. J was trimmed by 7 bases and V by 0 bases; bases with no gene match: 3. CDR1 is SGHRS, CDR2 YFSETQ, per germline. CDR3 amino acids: CASSLAGTSGSNEQFF. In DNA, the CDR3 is TGCGCCAGCAGCTTGGCCGGGACTAGCGGGAGTAATGAGCAGTTCTTC.

CDR3: CASSADRGRTLRGYTF. As DNA, the CDR3 is TGTGCCAGCAGCGCGGACAGGGGGCGAACCCTGCGTGGCTACACCTTC. The chain uses TRBV7-8 and TRBJ1-2; the match to TRBD1 covers 11 bases. Per germline, CDR1 SGHVS and CDR2 FQNEAQ. The CDR3 contains 16 residues. V lost 5 bases, J lost 7 bases, and 12 bases stayed unmatched.

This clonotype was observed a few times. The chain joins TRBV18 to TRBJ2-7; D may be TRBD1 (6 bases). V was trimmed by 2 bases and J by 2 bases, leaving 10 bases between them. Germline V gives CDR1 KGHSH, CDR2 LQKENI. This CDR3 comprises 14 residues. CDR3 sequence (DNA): TGTGCCAGCTCACCAACAGGGCGCCCCTACGAGCAGTACTTC. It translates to CASSPTGRPYEQYF.

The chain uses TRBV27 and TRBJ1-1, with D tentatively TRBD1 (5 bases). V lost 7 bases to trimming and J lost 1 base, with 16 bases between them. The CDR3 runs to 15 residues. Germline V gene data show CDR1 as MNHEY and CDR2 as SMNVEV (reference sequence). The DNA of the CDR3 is TGTGCCAGCATTCACCGGGGACGGCCGAACACTGAAGCTTTCTTT. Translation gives CASIHRGRPNTEAFF.

The DNA of the CDR3 is TGTGCCAGCAGCTTAGGGACTAGCGGGAATCAAGAGACCCAGTACTTC. It yields the protein CASSLGTSGNQETQYF. V is TRBV11-3 and J is TRBJ2-5; 12 nucleotides agree with TRBD2. CDR3 size: 16 residues. The V gene end was trimmed by 1 base and the J gene end by 2 bases; junction bases not matched to a gene: 2. Germline V CDR1 and CDR2: SGHNT, YENEEA.